This T cell receptor (beta chain) was identified during a study of beta chain features in type 1 diabetes. The V end lost 6 bases, the J end lost 1 base, and 12 bases lay between the germline ends. Looked up from germline, CDR1 is MNHEY and CDR2 is SMNVEV (reference sequence). The CDR3 length is 15 residues. Concerning this clone itself: Its antigen is not known.

Every bit of the isolated RNA underwent reverse transcription, so sequencing read expressed TCRB transcripts. Method: immunoSEQ multiplex PCR; TCRdb's copy keeps in-frame clones and lacks some. There are 50,000 to 70,000 clones in the sample; around 50% occur only once, and 2% to 3% lies in the top ten. Overall study findings and caveats: The naive, central memory and Treg TCRB repertoires showed an apparent similarity that was greater among patients than among healthy donors. All four CD4+ subsets from Type 1 diabetes patients carried moderately but significantly shorter TCRB CDR3s.

The receptor comes from a woman between 40 and 50 years old with type 1 diabetes. This sequence joins TRBV27 and TRBJ2-2; possibly TRBD1 for D (6 bases). The sequenced material came from Tregs from blood. CDR3 DNA sequence: TGTGCCAGCAGACCGGACAGATTGAACACCGGGGAGCTGTTTTTT. This encodes CASRPDRLNTGELFF.